This T cell receptor beta chain was identified during a study of sequential checkpoint blockade in melanoma. TCRdb keeps only in-frame clones here, not all; method: immunoSEQ multiplex PCR. Here the sample spans tens of thousands of clones, about 89% being singletons. The CDR3 totals 16 residues. The V gene's germline CDR1 is MNHEY and CDR2 SVGAGI. V was cut by 2 bases and J by 0 bases, with 12 bases left in between. As to treatment: randomized to nivolumab then ipilimumab (arm A) or the reverse (arm B). Sample: CD8+ T cells sorted from blood (inferred from file names), taken from a patient given nivolumab and ipilimumab in sequence. The chain is built from TRBV6-5 and TRBJ2-3, with D possibly matching TRBD2 (7 bases). This clonotype was obtained from a human donor with melanoma. The CDR3 DNA follows: TGTGCCAGCAGTTACGGCGGGGGCCCTAGCACAGATACGCAGTATTTT. It is translated as CASSYGGGPSTDTQYF.